These 26 T cell receptor beta chains originate from one sample sequenced in a study of OX40 agonist ivuxolimab in advanced cancers. TCRdb's table, derived via immunoSEQ multiplex PCR, lists solely in-frame clones and lacks some. The top ten hold roughly 22% of the sample, which has around 50,000 clones, around 85% seen once. This material consisted of CD4+ or CD8+ T cells sorted from blood, taken in a trial of the OX40 agonist ivuxolimab. Receptors originate from an adult with an advanced solid tumor such as melanoma, head and neck, liver or kidney cancer.

V gene TRBV6-4 combines with J gene TRBJ2-1, with D possibly called TRBD1 or TRBD2 (5 bases each). The germline CDR1 and CDR2 sequences are MRHNA and SNTAGT. Trimming shortened V by 4 bases and J by 4 bases, and 14 bases separated the two germline ends. The CDR3 has 15 residues. The CDR3 sequence is CASSGTGLPYNEQFF. The CDR3 region has the DNA TGTGCCAGCAGTGGGACGGGGCTACCTTACAATGAGCAGTTCTTC.

This clone was seen more than once but under ten times. The rearrangement joins TRBV11-3 to TRBJ2-2, with D uncertain. The CDR3 totals 13 residues. V lost 0 bases to trimming and J lost 7 bases, with 6 bases between them. Germline CDR1 and CDR2: SGHNT and YENEEA. CDR3: CASSLDGVGELFF. DNA for the CDR3: TGTGCCAGCAGCTTAGATGGTGTCGGGGAGCTGTTTTTT.

The chain recombines TRBV7-1 with TRBJ1-6; tentative D call: TRBD1 (6 bases). TRBV7-1 is annotated as an ORF whose role is uncertain. The V gene lost 4 bases and the J gene lost 5 bases, with 21 bases spanning the gap. The CDR3 contains 18 residues. This CDR3 is CASSLDRYTGRDNSPLHF. CDR3 nucleotides: TGTGCCAGCAGCTTAGATCGTTACACAGGGCGGGATAATTCACCCCTCCACTTT.

The table lists this clone with a few counts. The chain joins TRBV28 to TRBJ1-5, with unresolved D. V was trimmed by 8 bases and J by 4 bases, leaving 15 bases between them. The CDR3 is 14 amino acids. The germline CDR1 and CDR2 sequences are MDHEN and SYDVKM. The CDR3 loop is CASAEEGRNQPQHF. CDR3 sequence (DNA): TGTGCCAGCGCCGAGGAGGGTAGGAATCAGCCCCAGCATTTT.

J is TRBJ1-4 and V is TRBV28, with D possibly TRBD1 on 5 matching bases. V shed 4 bases and J shed 6 bases, with 6 bases lying between them. The germline gives CDR1 MDHEN, CDR2 SYDVKM. The CDR3 runs 12 residues. The CDR3 bases are TGTGCCAGCAGTTCAGGGTATGAAAAACTGTTTTTT. Translated, it gives CASSSGYEKLFF.

This clone appeared a few times. The chain uses TRBV5-1 and TRBJ1-6; 11 bases agree with TRBD1. Germline trimming cut 1 base from V and 9 bases from J; bases unmatched to any gene: 3. Germline V gene sequence: CDR1 SGHRS, CDR2 YFSETQ. This CDR3 comprises 15 residues. Here the CDR3 reads CASSLSGTGGSPLHF. CDR3 sequence (DNA): TGCGCCAGCAGCTTGTCCGGGACAGGGGGTTCACCCCTCCACTTT.

This chain links TRBV6-1 with TRBJ1-1; TRBD1 is a possible D gene (6 bases). The ends were cut back, 11 bases at V and 0 bases at J, with 10 bases in the middle. CDR3 length: 12 amino acids. The germline V gene encodes CDR1 MNHNS and CDR2 SASEGT. CDR3 sequence (DNA): TGTGCCGCAGGGGAAGTGAACACTGAAGCTTTCTTT. Translated, it gives CAAGEVNTEAFF.

The chain is built from TRBV6-1 and TRBJ1-5, with D possibly TRBD1 on 5 matching bases. CDR3 size: 15 residues. With 4 bases removed from V and 0 bases from J, the gap between germline ends came to 10 bases. In germline, CDR1 is MNHNS, CDR2 SASEGT. DNA for the CDR3: TGTGCCAGCAGTGCCCGGGACGATAGCAATCAGCCCCAGCATTTT. The encoded protein is CASSARDDSNQPQHF.

The CDR3 loop is CASSRGDEKLFF. CDR3 coding DNA: TGTGCCAGCAGCCGAGGGGATGAAAAACTGTTTTTT. V usage is TRBV5-4 and J usage is TRBJ1-4; TRBD1 might be the D (5 bases). The CDR3 loop spans 12 amino acids. V lost 4 bases and J 6 bases, leaving 7 bases between the germline ends. Germline V gene lookup returns CDR1 SGHNT and CDR2 YYREEE (reference sequence).

The chain couples TRBV11-3 to TRBJ2-3; D is unresolved. CDR1 SGHNT and CDR2 YENEEA come from the germline V gene. V shed 6 bases and J shed 4 bases, with 23 bases lying between them. The CDR3 runs 17 residues. The DNA for the CDR3 is TGTGCCAGCAGGCTGCCCCCGATCTCCCACCCCGCAGATACGCAGTATTTT. Translated, it gives CASRLPPISHPADTQYF.

This clone turned up a few times. The rearrangement uses TRBV28 and TRBJ2-3, with 13 bases matching TRBD2. Germline loops: CDR1 MDHEN, CDR2 SYDVKM. The CDR3 loop spans 14 amino acids. Trimming removed 6 bases from V and 3 bases from J; junction bases left unmatched: 0. The CDR3, as DNA: TGTGCCAGCAGGGGACTAGCGGGGACAGATACGCAGTATTTT. Translation: CASRGLAGTDTQYF.

The J gene is TRBJ2-3, the V gene TRBV7-6, with TRBD2 matching over 9 bases. This CDR3 is built from 16 residues. Germline V gene data show CDR1 as SGHVS and CDR2 as FNYEAQ. The junction had 1 base not matched to a gene; V was cut back by 0 bases and J by 0 bases. The DNA of the CDR3 is TGTGCCAGCAGCTTAGCTAGCGGGGGAAGCACAGATACGCAGTATTTT. Amino acid sequence: CASSLASGGSTDTQYF.

This clone was found once. The chain links TRBV27 to TRBJ2-3; D is undetermined. This CDR3 is 12 amino acids long. The germline CDR1 and CDR2 sequences are MNHEY and SMNVEV (reference sequence). V lost 5 bases, J lost 1 base, and 4 bases lay in between. The CDR3 region is CASSQGTDTQYF. CDR3 nucleotide sequence: TGTGCCAGCAGTCAGGGCACAGATACGCAGTATTTT.

Only a few counts were recorded for this clone. V is TRBV5-1 and J is TRBJ1-1; 7 bases are a match to TRBD1. The CDR3 is 17 residues long. Germline values: CDR1 SGHRS, CDR2 YFSETQ. V lost 3 bases to trimming and J lost 3 bases; unmatched junction nucleotides: 14. Here the CDR3 reads CASSSPEGAGFDTEAFF. The CDR3 nucleotides read TGCGCCAGCAGCTCCCCAGAGGGGGCGGGGTTCGACACTGAAGCTTTCTTT.

A few counts support this clone. J is TRBJ2-1 and V is TRBV19; 9 nucleotides match TRBD2. Looked up from germline, CDR1 is LNHDA and CDR2 is SQIVND (reference sequence). The junction had 3 bases not matched to a gene; V was cut back by 6 bases and J by 0 bases. The CDR3 length is 15 residues. The CDR3 DNA reads as TGTGCCAGTAGCCTAGCGGGGAGCTCCTACAATGAGCAGTTCTTC. Translation: CASSLAGSSYNEQFF.

This clone has a single count. This rearrangement joins TRBV29-1 to TRBJ2-1, with D tentatively TRBD1 (6 bases). The ends were cut back, 3 bases at V and 0 bases at J, with 12 bases in the middle. Germline V gene sequence: CDR1 SQVTM, CDR2 ANQGSEA. The CDR3 spans 15 residues. The CDR3 DNA sequence: TGCAGCGTTGAGGGGGCGCCGGGCTCCTACAATGAGCAGTTCTTC. Its protein product is CSVEGAPGSYNEQFF.

V and J are TRBV5-6 and TRBJ2-7; D might be TRBD2 (6 bases). The CDR3 length is 14 residues. Germline assignment: CDR1 SGHDT and CDR2 YYEEEE. V lost 2 bases and J 3 bases, leaving 12 bases between the germline ends. The CDR3 nucleotides read TGTGCCAGCAGCTTAAGGGCGCGGGACTACGAGCAGTACGTC. Protein sequence: CASSLRARDYEQYV.

V and J are TRBV7-9 and TRBJ2-7, with D hard to call. Trimming took off 1 base at V and 7 bases at J, with 8 bases between the two ends. The CDR3 has 12 residues. Germline CDR1 and CDR2: SEHNR and FQNEAQ (reference sequence). CDR3 region: CASSLGPGEQYV. CDR3 bases: TGTGCCAGCAGCTTAGGCCCTGGGGAGCAGTACGTC.

The chain joins TRBV28 to TRBJ2-3; 11 bases agree with TRBD1. This CDR3 has 17 amino acids. Germline CDR1 reads MDHEN; CDR2 reads SYDVKM. Trimming took 6 bases from V and 4 from J; bases not matched to a gene: 12. The CDR3 DNA sequence: TGTGCCAGCAGGTTGAGAAAGCCGGGACAGGGGGCAGATACGCAGTATTTT. This encodes CASRLRKPGQGADTQYF. Using reference TRBV28 and TRBJ2-3 for the parts outside the CDR3, the full variable domain is DVKVTQSSRYLVKRTGEKVFLECVQDMDHENMFWYRQDPGLGLRLIYFSYDVKMKEKGDIPEGYSVSREKKERFSLILESASTNQTSMYLCASRLRKPGQGADTQYFGPGTRLTVL.

This clone was counted once. This chain connects TRBV7-6 to TRBJ1-3, with D unresolved. With 11 bases removed from V and 0 bases from J, the gap between germline ends came to 11 bases. This CDR3 contains 13 residues. The germline V gene has CDR1 SGHVS and CDR2 FNYEAQ. The CDR3 loop reads CASTGGSGNTIYF. CDR3 nucleotide sequence: TGTGCCTCCACTGGCGGCTCTGGAAACACCATATATTTT.

To note about this clone: This CDR3 is also generated by other DNA sequences in the sample. The CDR3 region is CASSLGRTEAFF. CDR3 coding DNA: TGTGCCAGCAGCTTAGGCAGAACTGAAGCTTTCTTT. This chain joins TRBV7-9 and TRBJ1-1; D is unclear. Between the trimmed V and J ends, which lost 1 base and 5 bases, there was a span of 5 bases. Germline assignment: CDR1 SEHNR and CDR2 FQNEAQ (reference sequence). The CDR3 spans 12 residues.

The V gene is TRBV7-7, the J gene TRBJ1-6; D is unresolved. Germline V CDR1 and CDR2: SSHAT, FNYEAQ (reference sequence). Trimming shortened V by 5 bases and J by 0 bases, and 17 bases separated the two germline ends. The CDR3 is 18 residues long. CDR3 sequence (DNA): TGTGCCAGCAGCATAGACCAGACGGCGGGCTCCTATAATTCACCCCTCCACTTT. This sequence encodes CASSIDQTAGSYNSPLHF.

The chain is built from TRBV5-4 and TRBJ1-2; tentative D call: TRBD1 (5 bases). The ends were cut back, 5 bases at V and 2 bases at J, with 16 bases in the middle. Germline CDR1 reads SGHNT; CDR2 reads YYREEE (reference sequence). The CDR3 spans 15 residues. The CDR3: CASRRTGTANYGYTF. In DNA, the CDR3 is TGTGCCAGCAGGCGCACCGGGACCGCGAACTATGGCTACACCTTC. Full variable domain (remainder filled in from reference TRBV5-4 and TRBJ1-2): ETGVTQSPTHLIKTRGQQVTLRCSSQSGHNTVSWYQQALGQGPQFIFQYYREEENGRGNFPPRFSGLQFPNYSSELNVNALELDDSALYLCASRRTGTANYGYTFGSGTRLTVV.

This clone was detected once. The genes are TRBV28 and TRBJ1-3, with D possibly matching TRBD1 (6 bases). V was clipped by 6 bases and J by 1 base, with 13 bases between them. This CDR3 is 15 amino acids long. CDR1 and CDR2 (germline): MDHEN, SYDVKM. The CDR3 protein is CASRATGISGNTIYF. The CDR3 region has the DNA TGTGCCAGCAGGGCGACAGGAATTTCTGGAAACACCATATATTTT. The full variable domain, completed using reference TRBV28 and TRBJ1-3, is DVKVTQSSRYLVKRTGEKVFLECVQDMDHENMFWYRQDPGLGLRLIYFSYDVKMKEKGDIPEGYSVSREKKERFSLILESASTNQTSMYLCASRATGISGNTIYFGEGSWLTVV.

The CDR3 sequence is CASSLEGNRADTQYF. In nucleotides, the CDR3 is TGTGCCAGCAGCTTGGAGGGCAATAGGGCAGATACGCAGTATTTT. The rearrangement uses TRBV5-5 and TRBJ2-3; D gene uncertain. Germline CDR1 reads SGHKS; CDR2 reads YYEKEE (reference sequence). V lost 0 bases, J lost 4 bases, and 12 bases lay in between. The CDR3 spans 15 residues. The variable domain in full, with the rest retrieved from reference TRBV5-5 and TRBJ2-3, is DAGVTQSPTHLIKTRGQQVTLRCSPISGHKSVSWYQQVLGQGPQFIFQYYEKEERGRGNFPDRFSARQFPNYSSELNVNALLLGDSALYLCASSLEGNRADTQYFGPGTRLTVL.

In its sample, this clone was seen a few times. V and J are TRBV7-7 and TRBJ2-2, with D uncertain. The CDR3 spans 13 residues. Per germline, CDR1 SSHAT and CDR2 FNYEAQ (reference sequence). V dropped 5 bases and J dropped 5 bases, with 9 bases sitting between them. CDR3 region: CASSQPGTGELFF. CDR3 DNA: TGTGCCAGCAGCCAGCCCGGGACCGGGGAGCTGTTTTTT.